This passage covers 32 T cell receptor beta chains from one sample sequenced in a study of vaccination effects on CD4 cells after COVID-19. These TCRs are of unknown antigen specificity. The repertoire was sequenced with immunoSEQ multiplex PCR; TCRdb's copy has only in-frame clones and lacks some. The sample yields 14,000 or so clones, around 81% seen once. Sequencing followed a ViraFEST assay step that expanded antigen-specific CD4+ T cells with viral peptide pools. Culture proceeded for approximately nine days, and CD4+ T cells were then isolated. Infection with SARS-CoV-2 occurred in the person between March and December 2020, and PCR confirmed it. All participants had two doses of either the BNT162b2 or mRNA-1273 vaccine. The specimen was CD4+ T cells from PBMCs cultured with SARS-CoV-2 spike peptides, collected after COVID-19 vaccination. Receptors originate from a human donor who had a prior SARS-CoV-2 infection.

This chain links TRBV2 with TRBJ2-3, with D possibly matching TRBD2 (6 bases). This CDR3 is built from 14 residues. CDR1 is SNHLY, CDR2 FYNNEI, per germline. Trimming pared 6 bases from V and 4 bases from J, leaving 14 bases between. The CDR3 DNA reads TGTGCCAGCAGCAGGGACTTCGGCGCAGATACGCAGTATTTT. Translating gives CASSRDFGADTQYF.

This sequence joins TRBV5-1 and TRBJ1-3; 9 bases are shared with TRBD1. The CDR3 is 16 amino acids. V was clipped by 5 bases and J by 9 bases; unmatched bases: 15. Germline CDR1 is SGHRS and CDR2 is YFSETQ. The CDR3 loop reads CASRTTGGASRSTIYF. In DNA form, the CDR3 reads TGCGCCAGCAGGACAACAGGGGGCGCTTCTCGGAGCACCATATATTTT.

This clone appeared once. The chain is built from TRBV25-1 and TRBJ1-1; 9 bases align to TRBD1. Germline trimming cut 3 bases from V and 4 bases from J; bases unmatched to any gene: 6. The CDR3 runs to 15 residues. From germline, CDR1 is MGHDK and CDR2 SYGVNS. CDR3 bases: TGTGCCAGCAGTGATGGGACGACAGGGGGCACTGAAGCTTTCTTT. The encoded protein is CASSDGTTGGTEAFF.

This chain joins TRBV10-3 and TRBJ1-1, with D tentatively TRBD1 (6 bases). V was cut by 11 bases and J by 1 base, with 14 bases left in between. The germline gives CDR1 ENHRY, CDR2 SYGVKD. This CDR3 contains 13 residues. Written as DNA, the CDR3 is TGTGCCTTCTCAGGACAGCCGAACACTGAAGCTTTCTTT. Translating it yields CAFSGQPNTEAFF.

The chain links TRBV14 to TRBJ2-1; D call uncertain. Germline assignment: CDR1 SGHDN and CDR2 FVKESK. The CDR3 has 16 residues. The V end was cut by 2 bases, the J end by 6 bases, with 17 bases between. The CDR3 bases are TGTGCCAGCAGCCAACTCCAGTCATTAACGGTCAATGAGCAGTTCTTC. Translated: CASSQLQSLTVNEQFF.

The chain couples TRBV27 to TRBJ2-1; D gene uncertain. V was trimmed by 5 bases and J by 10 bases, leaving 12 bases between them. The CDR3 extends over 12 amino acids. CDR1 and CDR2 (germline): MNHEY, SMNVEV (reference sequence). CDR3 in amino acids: CASSRVGGEQFF. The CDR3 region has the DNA TGTGCCAGCAGTAGAGTTGGCGGAGAGCAGTTCTTC.

The CDR3 reads CSASRDINTEAFF. The CDR3 DNA sequence: TGCAGTGCTAGTCGGGACATCAACACTGAAGCTTTCTTT. This sequence joins TRBV20-1 and TRBJ1-1; D possibly corresponds to TRBD1 (6 bases). Looked up from germline, CDR1 is DFQATT and CDR2 is SNEGSKA (reference sequence). The CDR3 loop spans 13 amino acids. The V end lost 3 bases, the J end lost 2 bases, and 10 bases lay between the germline ends.

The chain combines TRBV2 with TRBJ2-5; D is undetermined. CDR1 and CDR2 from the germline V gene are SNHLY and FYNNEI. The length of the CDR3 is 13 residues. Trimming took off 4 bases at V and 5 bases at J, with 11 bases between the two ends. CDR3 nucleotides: TGTGCCAGCAGTGCCGGGTTGGGGGAGACCCAGTACTTC. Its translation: CASSAGLGETQYF.

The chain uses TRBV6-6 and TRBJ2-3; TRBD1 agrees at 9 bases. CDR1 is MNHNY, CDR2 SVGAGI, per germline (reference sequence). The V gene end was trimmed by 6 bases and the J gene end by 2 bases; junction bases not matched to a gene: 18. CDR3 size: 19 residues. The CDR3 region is CASSWGQGHGSVFTDTQYF. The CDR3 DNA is TGTGCCAGCAGCTGGGGACAGGGACATGGATCCGTGTTCACAGATACGCAGTATTTT.

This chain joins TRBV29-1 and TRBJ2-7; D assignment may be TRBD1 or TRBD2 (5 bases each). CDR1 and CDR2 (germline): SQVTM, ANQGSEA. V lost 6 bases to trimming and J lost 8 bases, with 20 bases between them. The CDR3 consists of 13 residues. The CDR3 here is CSVVHGGSGKQYF. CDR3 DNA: TGCAGCGTGGTTCATGGGGGATCTGGAAAGCAGTACTTC.

The DNA for the CDR3 is TGTGCCAGCAGCTTAAGCGGGGGGAAAGAGACCCAGTACTTC. It encodes CASSLSGGKETQYF. The V call is TRBV7-2, the J call TRBJ2-5, with 9 nucleotides matching TRBD2. The CDR3 has 14 amino acids. Trimming at V came to 2 bases and at J to 3 bases, leaving 1 base not matched to a gene. Germline V gene data show CDR1 as SGHTA and CDR2 as FQGNSA.

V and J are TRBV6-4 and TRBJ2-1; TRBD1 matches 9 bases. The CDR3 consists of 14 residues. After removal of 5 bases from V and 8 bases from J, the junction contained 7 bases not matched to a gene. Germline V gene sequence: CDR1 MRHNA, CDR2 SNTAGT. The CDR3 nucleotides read TGTGCCAGCAGTACCGGGACAGGGAGCGATGAGCAGTTCTTC. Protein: CASSTGTGSDEQFF.

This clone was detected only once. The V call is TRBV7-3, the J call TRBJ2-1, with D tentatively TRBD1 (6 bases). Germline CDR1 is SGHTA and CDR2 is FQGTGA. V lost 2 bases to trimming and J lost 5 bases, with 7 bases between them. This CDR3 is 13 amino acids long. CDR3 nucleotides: TGTGCCAGCAGCTTATACAGGGACAATGAGCAGTTCTTC. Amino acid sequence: CASSLYRDNEQFF.

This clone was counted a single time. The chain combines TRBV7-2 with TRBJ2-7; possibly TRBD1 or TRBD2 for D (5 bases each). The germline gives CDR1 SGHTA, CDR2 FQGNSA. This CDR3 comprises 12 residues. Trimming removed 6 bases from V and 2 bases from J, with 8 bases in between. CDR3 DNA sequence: TGTGCCAGCAGGAGGGACGCCTACGAGCAGTACTTC. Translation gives CASRRDAYEQYF.

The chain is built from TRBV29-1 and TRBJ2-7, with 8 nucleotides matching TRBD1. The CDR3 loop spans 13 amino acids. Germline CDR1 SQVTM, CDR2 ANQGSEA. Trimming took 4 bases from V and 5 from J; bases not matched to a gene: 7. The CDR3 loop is CSVVGDRKDEQYF. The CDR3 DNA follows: TGCAGCGTTGTCGGGGACAGGAAGGACGAGCAGTACTTC.

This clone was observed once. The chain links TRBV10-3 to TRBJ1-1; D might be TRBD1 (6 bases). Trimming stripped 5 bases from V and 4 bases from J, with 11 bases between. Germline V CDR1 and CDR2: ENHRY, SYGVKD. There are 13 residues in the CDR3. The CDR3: CAISLTGPTEAFF. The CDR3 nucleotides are TGTGCCATCAGTCTTACAGGGCCCACTGAAGCTTTCTTT.

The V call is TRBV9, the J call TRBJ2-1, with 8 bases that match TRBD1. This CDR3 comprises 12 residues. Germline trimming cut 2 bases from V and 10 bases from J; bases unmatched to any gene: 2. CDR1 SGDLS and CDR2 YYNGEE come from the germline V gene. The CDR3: CASSVWTGEQFF. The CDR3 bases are TGTGCCAGCAGCGTTTGGACAGGGGAGCAGTTCTTC.

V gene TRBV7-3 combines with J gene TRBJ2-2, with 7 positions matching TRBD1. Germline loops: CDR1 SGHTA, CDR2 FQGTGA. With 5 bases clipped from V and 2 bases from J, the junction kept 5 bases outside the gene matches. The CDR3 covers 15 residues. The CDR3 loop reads CASSPTGANTGELFF. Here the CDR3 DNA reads TGTGCCAGCAGCCCCACAGGGGCAAACACCGGGGAGCTGTTTTTT. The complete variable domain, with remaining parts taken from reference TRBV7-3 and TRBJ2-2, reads GAGVSQTPSNKVTEKGKYVELRCDPISGHTALYWYRQSLGQGPEFLIYFQGTGAADDSGLPNDRFFAVRPEGSVSTLKIQRTERGDSAVYLCASSPTGANTGELFFGEGSRLTVL.

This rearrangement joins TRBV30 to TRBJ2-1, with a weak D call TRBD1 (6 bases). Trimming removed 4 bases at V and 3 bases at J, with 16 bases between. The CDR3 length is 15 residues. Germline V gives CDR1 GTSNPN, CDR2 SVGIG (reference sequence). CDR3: CAWTEQGPFYNEQFF. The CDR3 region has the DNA TGTGCCTGGACCGAACAGGGTCCCTTCTACAATGAGCAGTTCTTC. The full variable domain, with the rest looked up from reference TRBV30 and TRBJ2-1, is SQTIHQWPATLVQPVGSPLSLECTVEGTSNPNLYWYRQAAGRGLQLLFYSVGIGQISSEVPQNLSASRPQDRQFILSSKKLLLSDSGFYLCAWTEQGPFYNEQFFGPGTRLTVL.

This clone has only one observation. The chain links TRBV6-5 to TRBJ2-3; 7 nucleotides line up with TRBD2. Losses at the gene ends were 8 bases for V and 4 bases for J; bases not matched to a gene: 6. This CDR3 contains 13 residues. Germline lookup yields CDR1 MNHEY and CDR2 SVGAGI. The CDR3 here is CASRREVADTQYF. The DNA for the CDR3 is TGTGCCAGCCGCCGGGAGGTGGCAGATACGCAGTATTTT.

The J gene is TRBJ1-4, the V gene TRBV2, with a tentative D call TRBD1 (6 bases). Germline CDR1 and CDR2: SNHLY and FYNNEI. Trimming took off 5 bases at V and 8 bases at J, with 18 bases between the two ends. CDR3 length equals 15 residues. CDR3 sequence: CASSNTQQGREKLFF. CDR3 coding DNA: TGTGCCAGCAGTAACACGCAACAGGGACGGGAAAAACTGTTTTTT.

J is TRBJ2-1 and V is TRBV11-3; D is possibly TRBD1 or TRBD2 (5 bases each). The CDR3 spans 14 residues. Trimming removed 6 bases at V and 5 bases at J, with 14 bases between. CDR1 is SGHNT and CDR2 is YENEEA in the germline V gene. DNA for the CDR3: TGTGCCAGCAGTCTTCCCGGGACCAACAATGAGCAGTTCTTC. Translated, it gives CASSLPGTNNEQFF.

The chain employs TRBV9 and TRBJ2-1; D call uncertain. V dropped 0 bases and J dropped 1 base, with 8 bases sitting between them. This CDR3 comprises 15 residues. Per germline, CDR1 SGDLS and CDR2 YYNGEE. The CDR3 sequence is CASSVVHNSYNEQFF. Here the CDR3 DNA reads TGTGCCAGCAGCGTAGTACACAATTCCTACAATGAGCAGTTCTTC. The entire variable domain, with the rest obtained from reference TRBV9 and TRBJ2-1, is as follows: DSGVTQTPKHLITATGQRVTLRCSPRSGDLSVYWYQQSLDQGLQFLIQYYNGEERAKGNILERFSAQQFPDLHSELNLSSLELGDSALYFCASSVVHNSYNEQFFGPGTRLTVL.

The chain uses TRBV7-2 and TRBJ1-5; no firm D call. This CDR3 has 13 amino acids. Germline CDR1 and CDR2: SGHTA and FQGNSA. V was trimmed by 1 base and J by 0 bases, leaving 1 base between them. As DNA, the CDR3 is TGTGCCAGCAGCTTAGTTAGCAATCAGCCCCAGCATTTT. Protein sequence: CASSLVSNQPQHF.

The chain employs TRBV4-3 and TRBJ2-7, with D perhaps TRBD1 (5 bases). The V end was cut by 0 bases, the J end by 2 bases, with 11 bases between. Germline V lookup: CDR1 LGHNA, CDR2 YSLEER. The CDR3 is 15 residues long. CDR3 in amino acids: CASSQDGADAYEQYF. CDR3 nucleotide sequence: TGCGCCAGCAGCCAAGATGGGGCGGATGCCTACGAGCAGTACTTC.

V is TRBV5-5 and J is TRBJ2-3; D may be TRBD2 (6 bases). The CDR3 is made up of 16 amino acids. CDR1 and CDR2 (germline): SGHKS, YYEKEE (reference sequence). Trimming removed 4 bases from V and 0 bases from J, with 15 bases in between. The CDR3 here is CASSQGLHSSTDTQYF. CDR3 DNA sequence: TGTGCCAGCAGCCAGGGACTTCATTCTAGCACAGATACGCAGTATTTT.

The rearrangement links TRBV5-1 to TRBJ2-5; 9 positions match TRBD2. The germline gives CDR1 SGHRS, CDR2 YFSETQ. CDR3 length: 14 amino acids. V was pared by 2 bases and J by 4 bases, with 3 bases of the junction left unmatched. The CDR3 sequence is CASSFSGGGETQYF. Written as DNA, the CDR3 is TGCGCCAGCAGCTTTAGCGGGGGCGGAGAGACCCAGTACTTC.

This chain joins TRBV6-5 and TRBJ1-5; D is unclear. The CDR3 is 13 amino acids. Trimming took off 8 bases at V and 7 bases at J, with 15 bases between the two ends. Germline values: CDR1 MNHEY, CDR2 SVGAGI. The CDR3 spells CASAPGRPQPQHF. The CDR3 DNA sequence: TGTGCCAGCGCCCCCGGGAGGCCCCAGCCCCAGCATTTT.

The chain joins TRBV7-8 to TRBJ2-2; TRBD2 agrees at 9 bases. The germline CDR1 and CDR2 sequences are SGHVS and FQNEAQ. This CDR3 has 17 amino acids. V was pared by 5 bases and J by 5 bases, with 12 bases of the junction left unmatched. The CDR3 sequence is CASSLTGTSPLTGELFF. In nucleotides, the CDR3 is TGTGCCAGCAGCCTCACCGGGACTAGCCCATTAACCGGGGAGCTGTTTTTT.

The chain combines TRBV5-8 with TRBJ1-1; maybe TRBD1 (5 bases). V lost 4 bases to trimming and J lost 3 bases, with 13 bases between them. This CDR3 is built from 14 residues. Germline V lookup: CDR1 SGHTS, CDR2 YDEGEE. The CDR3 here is CASSRTRRDTEAFF. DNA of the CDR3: TGTGCCAGCAGCCGGACAAGAAGGGACACTGAAGCTTTCTTT.

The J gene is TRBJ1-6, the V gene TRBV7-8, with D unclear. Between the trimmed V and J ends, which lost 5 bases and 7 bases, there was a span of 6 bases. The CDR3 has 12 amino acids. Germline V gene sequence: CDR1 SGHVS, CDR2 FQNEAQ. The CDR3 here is CASSPFNSPLHF. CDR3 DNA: TGTGCCAGCAGCCCCTTCAATTCACCCCTCCACTTT.

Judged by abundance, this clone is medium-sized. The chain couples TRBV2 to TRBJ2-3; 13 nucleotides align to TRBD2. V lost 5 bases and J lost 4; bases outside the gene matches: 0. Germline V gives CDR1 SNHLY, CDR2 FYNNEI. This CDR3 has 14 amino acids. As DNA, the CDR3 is TGTGCCAGCAGTACTAGCGGGGGGGCAGATACGCAGTATTTT. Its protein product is CASSTSGGADTQYF. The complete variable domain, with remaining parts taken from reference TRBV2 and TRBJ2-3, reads EPEVTQTPSHQVTQMGQEVILRCVPISNHLYFYWYRQILGQKVEFLVSFYNNEISEKSEIFDDQFSVERPDGSNFTLKIRSTKLEDSAMYFCASSTSGGADTQYFGPGTRLTVL.